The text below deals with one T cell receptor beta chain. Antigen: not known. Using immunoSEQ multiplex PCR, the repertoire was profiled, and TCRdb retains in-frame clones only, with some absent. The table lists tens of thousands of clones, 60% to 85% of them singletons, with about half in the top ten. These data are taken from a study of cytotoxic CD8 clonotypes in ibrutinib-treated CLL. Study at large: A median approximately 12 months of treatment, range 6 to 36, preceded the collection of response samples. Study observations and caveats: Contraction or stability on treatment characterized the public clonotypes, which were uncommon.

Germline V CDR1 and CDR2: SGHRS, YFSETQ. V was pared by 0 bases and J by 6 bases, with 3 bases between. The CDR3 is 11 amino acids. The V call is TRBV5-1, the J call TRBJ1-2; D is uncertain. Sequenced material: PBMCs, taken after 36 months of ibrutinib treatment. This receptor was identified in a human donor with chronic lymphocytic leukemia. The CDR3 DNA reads TGCGCCAGCAGCTTGGGCCATGGCTACACCTTC. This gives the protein CASSLGHGYTF.